These T cell receptor beta chains were read from a single sample in a study of T cell changes during pregnancy in multiple sclerosis. TCRdb keeps only in-frame clones here, not all; method: immunoSEQ multiplex PCR. The repertoire holds over 90,000 clones, about 90% seen once, with roughly 0.88% in the top ten. The specimen was peripheral blood, collected after pregnancy. The receptors come from a female donor with multiple sclerosis, enrolled in a pregnancy study. Each CDR3 is given with its conserved first and last residue. The D gene is left open where the match is weak. Not every row has a clone size; where given, it reads once, few, many or a size class.

TRBV19	.	TRBJ1-2	.	CASSQDYGYTF	TGTGCCAGTAGCCAGGACTATGGCTACACCTTC
TRBV25-1	TRBD1	TRBJ1-1	.	CASSGPRDRGYAEAFF	TGTGCCAGCAGTGGCCCCCGGGACAGGGGGTACGCTGAAGCTTTCTTT
TRBV10-3	TRBD2	TRBJ2-2	.	CAIRGRASGTNTGELFF	TGTGCCATCAGGGGGAGGGCTAGCGGGACGAACACCGGGGAGCTGTTTTTT
TRBV18	.	TRBJ1-2	.	CASSLGTLEGYTF	TGTGCCAGCTCACTTGGGACACTGGAGGGCTACACCTTC
TRBV9	.	TRBJ2-2	once	CASSVTGTGELFF	TGTGCCAGCAGCGTAACGGGGACCGGGGAGCTGTTTTTT
TRBV5-1	.	TRBJ2-6	.	CASSLVGAGANVLTF	TGCGCCAGCAGCTTGGTAGGGGCCGGGGCCAACGTCCTGACTTTC
TRBV5-1	.	TRBJ2-1	.	CASSFGQNVPDEQFF	TGCGCCAGCAGCTTCGGACAGAACGTCCCAGATGAGCAGTTCTTC
TRBV19	.	TRBJ2-7	.	CASSTETSYEQYF	TGTGCCAGTAGTACCGAGACATCCTACGAGCAGTACTTC
TRBV5-8	.	TRBJ2-7	.	CASSLETTEQYF	TGTGCCAGCAGCTTGGAGACAACCGAGCAGTACTTC
TRBV15	.	TRBJ1-5	.	CATSRGERGDQPQHF	TGTGCCACCAGCAGAGGGGAACGGGGGGATCAGCCCCAGCATTTT
TRBV18	.	TRBJ2-7	.	CASSPQKGKYEQYF	TGTGCCAGCTCACCACAGAAGGGGAAGTACGAGCAGTACTTC
TRBV30	TRBD2	TRBJ2-1	.	CAWSESGINEQFF	TGTGCCTGGAGTGAAAGCGGGATCAATGAGCAGTTCTTC
TRBV5-1	TRBD1	TRBJ1-4	.	CASSWPEETGNEKLFF	TGCGCCAGCAGCTGGCCTGAAGAGACAGGGAATGAAAAACTGTTTTTT
TRBV19	.	TRBJ1-5	.	CASTARVSPIENQPQHF	TGTGCCAGTACCGCCCGGGTCAGCCCCATTGAGAATCAGCCCCAGCATTTT
TRBV7-8	.	TRBJ2-7	.	CASSLVENLEQYF	TGTGCCAGCAGCTTAGTAGAAAACCTCGAGCAGTACTTC
TRBV7-9	TRBD1	TRBJ1-2	.	CASSSQGDYGYTF	TGTGCCAGCAGCTCACAGGGGGACTATGGCTACACCTTC
TRBV7-3	.	TRBJ2-1	once	CASSNPGGRGQSYNEQFF	TGTGCCAGCAGCAACCCAGGGGGGCGTGGACAAAGTTACAATGAGCAGTTCTTC
TRBV28	TRBD1	TRBJ2-5	.	CASSLPTGAQYF	TGTGCCAGCAGTTTACCAACAGGGGCGCAGTACTTC
TRBV4-1	.	TRBJ1-5	.	CASSANTGRSQPQHF	TGCGCCAGCAGCGCGAACACAGGGCGAAGTCAGCCCCAGCATTTT
TRBV7-3	.	TRBJ2-1	.	CASSLTSNSYNEQFF	TGTGCCAGCAGCTTAACTAGTAACTCCTACAATGAGCAGTTCTTC